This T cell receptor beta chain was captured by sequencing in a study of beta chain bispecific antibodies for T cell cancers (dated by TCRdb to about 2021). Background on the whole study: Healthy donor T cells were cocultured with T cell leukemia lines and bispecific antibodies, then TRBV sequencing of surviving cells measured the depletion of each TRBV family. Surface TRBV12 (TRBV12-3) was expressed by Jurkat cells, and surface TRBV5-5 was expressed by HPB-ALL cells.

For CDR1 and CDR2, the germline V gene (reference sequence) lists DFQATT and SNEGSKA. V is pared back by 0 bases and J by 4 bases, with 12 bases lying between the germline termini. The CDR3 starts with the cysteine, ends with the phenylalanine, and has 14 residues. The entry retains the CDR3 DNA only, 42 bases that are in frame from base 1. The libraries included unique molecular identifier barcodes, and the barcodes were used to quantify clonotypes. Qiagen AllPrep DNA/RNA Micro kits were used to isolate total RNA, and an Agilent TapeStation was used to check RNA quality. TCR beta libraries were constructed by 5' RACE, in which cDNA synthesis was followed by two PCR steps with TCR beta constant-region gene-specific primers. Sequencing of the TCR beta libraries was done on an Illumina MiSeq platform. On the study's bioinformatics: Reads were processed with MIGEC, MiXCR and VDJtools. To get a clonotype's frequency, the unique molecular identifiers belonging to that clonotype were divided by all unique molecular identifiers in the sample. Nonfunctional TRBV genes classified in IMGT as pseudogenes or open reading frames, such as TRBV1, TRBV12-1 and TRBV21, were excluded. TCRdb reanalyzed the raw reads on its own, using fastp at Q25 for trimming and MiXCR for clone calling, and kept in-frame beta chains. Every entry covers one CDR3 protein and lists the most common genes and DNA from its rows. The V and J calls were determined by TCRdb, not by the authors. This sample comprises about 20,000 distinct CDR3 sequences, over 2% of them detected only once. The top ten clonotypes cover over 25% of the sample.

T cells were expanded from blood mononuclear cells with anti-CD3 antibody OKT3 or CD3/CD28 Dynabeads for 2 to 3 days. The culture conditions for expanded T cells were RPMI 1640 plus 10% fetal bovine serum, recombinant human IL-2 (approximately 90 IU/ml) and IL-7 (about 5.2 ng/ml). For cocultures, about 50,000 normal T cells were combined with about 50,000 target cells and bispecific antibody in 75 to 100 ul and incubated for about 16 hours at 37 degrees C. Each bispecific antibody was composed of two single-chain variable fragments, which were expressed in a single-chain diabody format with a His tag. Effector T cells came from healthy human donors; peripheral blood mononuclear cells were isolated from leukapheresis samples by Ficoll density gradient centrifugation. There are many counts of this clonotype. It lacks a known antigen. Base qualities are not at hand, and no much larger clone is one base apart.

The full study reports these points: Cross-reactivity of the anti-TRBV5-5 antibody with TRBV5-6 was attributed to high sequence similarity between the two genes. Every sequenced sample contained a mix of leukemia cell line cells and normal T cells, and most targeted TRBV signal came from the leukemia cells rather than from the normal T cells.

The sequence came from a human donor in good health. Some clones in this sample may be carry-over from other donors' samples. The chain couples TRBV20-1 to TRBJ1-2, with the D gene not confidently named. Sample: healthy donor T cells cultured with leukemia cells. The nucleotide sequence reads TGCAGTGCTAGAGATCGACGTAGCGGCTATGGCTACACCTTC. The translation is CSARDRRSGYGYTF.